This T cell receptor beta chain derives from a study of spatial heterogeneity in lung cancer. Whole-study findings and limits: TCRs found ubiquitously expanded in tumor appeared in blood more at resection than at follow-up.

This clonotype turned up a few times. The antigen is not known. With 4 bases removed from V and 3 bases from J, the gap between germline ends came to 12 bases. The CDR3 totals 14 residues. TCRdb passed the 5' RACE reads through MiXCR, listing each CDR3 protein once. Altogether around 89,000 distinct CDR3 sequences are present, approximately 12% being singletons, with the ten largest covering 35% to 50%. Time point denoted: sample taken at primary tumor resection. Samples were donated by 72 untreated early-stage non-small cell lung cancer patients. Sequencing was performed on whole RNA extracted from tumor and nontumor lung tissue, or from frozen PBMC, and the material was left unsorted.

Sequenced here: PBMCs, sampled at surgery. The clonotype originates from a male donor with early-stage non-small cell lung cancer. The chain has TRBV12-3 or TRBV12-4 and TRBJ1-2; tentatively, D is TRBD1 (6 bases). The CDR3 DNA sequence: TGTGCCAGCAGTTCGGGGGGGCGCGACTATGGCTACACCTTC. It specifies CASSSGGRDYGYTF.